The 2 T cell receptor beta chains below all came from one sample that was sequenced in a study of PD-1 and CTLA-4 blockade in melanoma (dated by TCRdb to the early 2020s). To prepare the library, the immunoSEQ multiplex PCR assay was applied. The clones in this table, taken by TCRdb from immuneACCESS, are in-frame only. Not every clone is retained; where verified, under half of the shortfall comes from an unresolved V gene, and the cause of the rest is unknown. For this sample there are 10,000 to 13,000 clones; roughly 82% appear just once. Approximately 32% of the sample rests with the top ten. Material: CD8+ T cells from peripheral blood, obtained from a patient given anti-PD-1 treatment. Receptor source: a human donor with melanoma.

This sequence joins TRBV28 and TRBJ2-1, with D possibly TRBD2 on 5 matching bases. Germline values: CDR1 MDHEN, CDR2 SYDVKM. The V and J ends lost 5 bases and 2 bases respectively, with 13 bases between them. The CDR3 is made up of 15 amino acids. The CDR3 DNA is TGTGCCAGCAGTATAGTGGTCGGGACCTACAATGAGCAGTTCTTC. Amino acids: CASSIVVGTYNEQFF.

This chain links TRBV6-5 with TRBJ1-2; no firm D call. The CDR3 length is 14 residues. Germline V gene data show CDR1 as MNHEY and CDR2 as SVGAGI. The germline V and J ends were trimmed by 0 bases and 6 bases, with 11 bases remaining between them. DNA for the CDR3: TGTGCCAGCAGTTACTCGGCTCATAGAGATGGCTACACCTTC. Translation: CASSYSAHRDGYTF.